These T cell receptor beta chains were read from a single sample in a study of T cell changes during pregnancy in multiple sclerosis. Generated by immunoSEQ multiplex PCR, the TCRdb table keeps only in-frame clones and is missing some. The sample lists 40,000 to 55,000 clones, roughly 87% occurring once. The starting material was CD4+ T cells from peripheral blood mononuclear cells, obtained after pregnancy. These receptors originate from a female donor with multiple sclerosis, enrolled in a pregnancy study. CDR3s include the opening cysteine and the closing phenylalanine or tryptophan. The order of the fields is V gene, clone size, D gene, J gene, CDR3 DNA, CDR3 protein. D genes are given only for firm matches. Size values are once, few and many counts, or a class for expanded clones, and some rows have none.

TRBV7-3,.,.,TRBJ1-3,TGTGCCAGCAGCAACCGTGGAGGGGAACCCTCTGGAAACACCATATATTTT,CASSNRGGEPSGNTIYF
TRBV11-2,.,TRBD2,TRBJ2-5,TGTGCCAGCAGAAGCTCCGGGACTACCTTTGGGACCCAGTACTTC,CASRSSGTTFGTQYF
TRBV5-1,.,TRBD2,TRBJ2-5,TGCGCCAGCAGCCCGGGACTAGCGGGAGGGCAAGAGACCCAGTACTTC,CASSPGLAGGQETQYF
TRBV5-1,.,.,TRBJ2-5,TGCGCCAGCAGCTTGGGACCGGAGGAGACCCAGTACTTC,CASSLGPEETQYF
TRBV12-5,.,.,TRBJ1-1,TGTGCTAGTGTCGCTGCTGCCTATGAAGCTTTCTTT,CASVAAAYEAFF
TRBV19,.,TRBD1,TRBJ1-1,TGTGCCAGTAGTACCCGACAGGGGCGCTCCTATGAGAACACTGAAGCTTTCTTT,CASSTRQGRSYENTEAFF
TRBV7-9,.,TRBD1,TRBJ2-7,TGTGCCAGCAGCTTAGGGTCCGGGACAGGGGGCTACGAGCAGTACTTC,CASSLGSGTGGYEQYF
TRBV11-2,.,.,TRBJ1-1,TGTGCCAGCAGCTTGGTGGTAGTCAGGATCACTGAAGCTTTCTTT,CASSLVVVRITEAFF
TRBV7-2,.,.,TRBJ1-2,TGTGCCAGCAGCTTAGTGGGGGGCTATGGCTACACCTTC,CASSLVGGYGYTF
TRBV10-2,.,.,TRBJ2-7,TGCGCCAGCAGGGGGAGGGGGAACTACGAGCAGTACTTC,CASRGRGNYEQYF
TRBV6-1,.,TRBD2,TRBJ2-1,TGTGCCAGCAGTGAATGGCGGGAGCCCCCCAATGAGCAGTTCTTC,CASSEWREPPNEQFF
TRBV7-9,.,.,TRBJ2-5,TGTGCCAGCAGCCCCAGGCTTAAAGAGACCCAGTACTTC,CASSPRLKETQYF
TRBV7-3,.,TRBD2,TRBJ2-1,TGTGCCAGCAGCCTGGGACTAGCGGGAGACGATGAGCAGTTCTTC,CASSLGLAGDDEQFF
TRBV19,.,TRBD2,TRBJ2-5,TGTGCCAGTAGTATCAAAGCGGGAGGCCCCCGAGAGACCCAGTACTTC,CASSIKAGGPRETQYF
TRBV5-5,.,.,TRBJ1-3,TGTGCCAGCAGCTTGCCTGGGGCGGTAGGAAACACCATATATTTT,CASSLPGAVGNTIYF
TRBV4-3,once,.,TRBJ1-3,TGCGCCAGCAGCCAAGGAGGGCAGAACTCTGGAAACACCATATATTTT,CASSQGGQNSGNTIYF
TRBV19,.,TRBD2,TRBJ2-3,TGTGCCAGTAGTATAAATAGCGGGAGGACAGATACGCAGTATTTT,CASSINSGRTDTQYF
TRBV12-5,.,TRBD2,TRBJ2-1,TGTGCTAGTGGTTTGGGGCGGGAGTCCAATGAGCAGTTCTTC,CASGLGRESNEQFF
TRBV11-3,once,.,TRBJ2-3,TGTGCCAGCAGCCGAGGAGGTCCCAGTGGTACGCAGTATTTT,CASSRGGPSGTQYF
TRBV7-9,.,.,TRBJ2-4,TGTGCCAGCAGCCATGGGACTGAGCTAGCCAAAAACATTCAGTACTTC,CASSHGTELAKNIQYF
TRBV30,.,.,TRBJ1-2,TGTGCCTGGGGCCTAGGCCGCGCGGGCTACACCTTC,CAWGLGRAGYTF
TRBV19,.,TRBD1,TRBJ2-7,TGTGCCAGTAGTGATTGGTACCGGGACAGTTCCTACGAGCAGTACTTC,CASSDWYRDSSYEQYF
TRBV19,once,TRBD2,TRBJ2-5,TGTGCCAGTGCCCGGGGGGGAATGGGGCAAGAGACCCAGTACTTC,CASARGGMGQETQYF
TRBV6-5,.,.,TRBJ1-1,TGTGCCAGCAGTTATCGGGGTTACACTGAAGCTTTCTTT,CASSYRGYTEAFF
TRBV7-6,.,.,TRBJ2-7,TGTGCCAGCAGCTTCGGCGGCTCCTACGAGCAGTACTTC,CASSFGGSYEQYF
TRBV5-1,.,.,TRBJ1-2,TGCGCCAGCAGCTTGGACAGGCCAGGGGACTATGGCTACACCTTC,CASSLDRPGDYGYTF
TRBV18,.,.,TRBJ2-2,TGTGCCAGCGCGAAACCCTCGGTAACCGGGGAGCTGTTTTTT,CASAKPSVTGELFF
TRBV2,.,.,TRBJ1-5,TGTGCCAGCAGTGAAGGTCGGAGACTCAATCAGCCCCAGCATTTT,CASSEGRRLNQPQHF
TRBV5-6,.,.,TRBJ2-5,TGTGCCAGCAGCTTGGGGCGGAGACGGCAAGAGACCCAGTACTTC,CASSLGRRRQETQYF
TRBV7-3,.,TRBD1,TRBJ2-5,TGTGCCAGCAGCTTATTCCCCGGGACAGCACAAGAGACCCAGTACTTC,CASSLFPGTAQETQYF
TRBV7-2,.,.,TRBJ1-4,TGTGCCAGCAGCTTAGAATTCTGGCTGGGGGGAACTAATGAAAAACTGTTTTTT,CASSLEFWLGGTNEKLFF
TRBV28,.,.,TRBJ2-2,TGTGCCAGCAGGACATCTAACACCGGGGAGCTGTTTTTT,CASRTSNTGELFF
TRBV30,.,TRBD1,TRBJ1-1,TGTGCCTGGGGGACAGAGATGAACACTGAAGCTTTCTTT,CAWGTEMNTEAFF
TRBV18,.,.,TRBJ2-7,TGTGCCAGCTCACAAGGTCGACAGAACGAGCAGTACTTC,CASSQGRQNEQYF
TRBV7-9,.,TRBD2,TRBJ2-5,TGTGCCAGCAGCTTTAGACTAGCGGGAGGGCCGGAGACCCAGTACTTC,CASSFRLAGGPETQYF
TRBV18,.,TRBD2,TRBJ2-7,TGTGCCAGCTCACCCCGGAGCGGGAGCACCTCCTACGAGCAGTACTTC,CASSPRSGSTSYEQYF
TRBV25-1,.,TRBD2,TRBJ2-5,TGTGCCAGCAGTTTCTTAGCGGGCCCAGGGAAAGAGACCCAGTACTTC,CASSFLAGPGKETQYF
TRBV7-9,many,TRBD2,TRBJ2-1,TGTGCCAGCAGCTCCCGACTAGCGGGGTACAATGAGCAGTTCTTC,CASSSRLAGYNEQFF
TRBV5-1,.,.,TRBJ1-2,TGCGCCAGCAGCTTGGAACGGGCTAACTATGGCTACACCTTC,CASSLERANYGYTF
TRBV7-2,.,.,TRBJ1-2,TGTGCCAGCAGCTTACATCAGGCCTATGGCTACACCTTC,CASSLHQAYGYTF